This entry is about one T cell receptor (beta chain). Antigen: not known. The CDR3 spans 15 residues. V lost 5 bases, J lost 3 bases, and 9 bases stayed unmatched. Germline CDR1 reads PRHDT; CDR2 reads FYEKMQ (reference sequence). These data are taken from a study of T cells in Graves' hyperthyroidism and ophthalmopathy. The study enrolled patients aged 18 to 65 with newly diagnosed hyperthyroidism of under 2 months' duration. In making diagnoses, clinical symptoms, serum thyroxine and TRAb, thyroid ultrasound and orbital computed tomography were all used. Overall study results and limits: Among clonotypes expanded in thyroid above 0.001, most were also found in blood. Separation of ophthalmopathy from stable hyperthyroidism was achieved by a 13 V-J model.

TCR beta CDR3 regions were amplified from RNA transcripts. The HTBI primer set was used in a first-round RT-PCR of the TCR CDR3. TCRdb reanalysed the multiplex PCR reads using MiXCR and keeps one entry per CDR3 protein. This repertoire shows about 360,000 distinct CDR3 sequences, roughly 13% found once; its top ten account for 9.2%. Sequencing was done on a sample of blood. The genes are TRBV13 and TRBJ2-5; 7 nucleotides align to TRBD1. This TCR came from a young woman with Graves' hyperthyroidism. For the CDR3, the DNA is TGTGCCAGCAGCCCCTCCGGGACAGTAAAAGAGACCCAGTACTTC. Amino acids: CASSPSGTVKETQYF.